These T cell receptor beta chains were read from a single sample in a study of OX40 agonist ivuxolimab in advanced cancers. The data were produced by immunoSEQ multiplex PCR, yet TCRdb's version contains in-frame clones alone and is incomplete. This sample has 70,000 or so clones, with 92% found just once. The starting material was CD4+ or CD8+ T cells sorted from blood, obtained in a trial of the OX40 agonist ivuxolimab. These receptors were obtained from an adult with an advanced solid tumor such as melanoma, head and neck, liver or kidney cancer. CDR3s include the opening cysteine and the closing phenylalanine or tryptophan. D genes are given only for firm matches. Some rows have no size entry. The others give once, few or many, or a class for an expanded clone.

-,-,TRBV2,TRBJ2-1,TGTGCCAGCACGGGCGAGCAGTTCTTC,CASTGEQFF
-,-,TRBV6-5,TRBJ2-7,TGTGCCAGCAGTTTGAACTACGAGCAGTACTTC,CASSLNYEQYF
-,-,TRBV5-4,TRBJ2-7,TGTGCCAGCAGCTTAATTATCTCCCCCGAGCAGTACTTC,CASSLIISPEQYF
-,few,TRBV4-1,TRBJ1-1,TGCGCCAGCACAACGGGGGGGACTGAAGCTTTCTTT,CASTTGGTEAFF
-,-,TRBV30,TRBJ2-3,TGTGCCTGGAGTCGAGGGGTAGGGACAGATACGCAGTATTTT,CAWSRGVGTDTQYF
TRBD1,-,TRBV27,TRBJ2-7,TGTGCCAGCAGTTTAATCCAGGGGGCCGACGAGCAGTACTTC,CASSLIQGADEQYF
TRBD1,-,TRBV7-2,TRBJ2-7,TGTGCCAGCAGCCTAGGACAGGAATACTACGAGCAGTACTTC,CASSLGQEYYEQYF
TRBD2,-,TRBV27,TRBJ2-3,TGTGCCAGCAGTTTATCTAGCGGGGGGAGCACAGATACGCAGTATTTT,CASSLSSGGSTDTQYF
-,-,TRBV7-2,TRBJ1-1,TGTGCCAGCAGCGAAGCGGGACTCCTGAACACTGAAGCTTTCTTT,CASSEAGLLNTEAFF
TRBD1,-,TRBV10-3,TRBJ1-3,TGTGCCACCGATACAGGGGCCGGAAACACCATATATTTT,CATDTGAGNTIYF
-,-,TRBV5-1,TRBJ2-7,TGCGCCAGCAGCTGGGATTTAGATGGGGGGGCCGGATACGAGCAGTACTTC,CASSWDLDGGAGYEQYF
-,-,TRBV11-2,TRBJ1-4,TGTGCCAGCAGCCGGACGTTCGACCTTCCGAGTGAAAAACTGTTTTTT,CASSRTFDLPSEKLFF
-,-,TRBV6-6,TRBJ1-2,TGTGCCACCCAGGCCTATGGCTACACCTTC,CATQAYGYTF
TRBD1,once,TRBV5-5,TRBJ1-6,TGTGCCAGCAGCAAAACCGGACAGGGGAATAATTCACCCCTCCACTTT,CASSKTGQGNNSPLHF
TRBD2,-,TRBV5-4,TRBJ2-3,TGTGCCACCGGAGCGGGGGAGGTTCTAACAGATACGCAGTATTTT,CATGAGEVLTDTQYF
-,-,TRBV19,TRBJ2-7,TGTGCCAGTAGTAGCGGGGCCTCCTACGAGCAGTACTTC,CASSSGASYEQYF
-,few,TRBV7-3,TRBJ2-7,TGTGCCAGCAGCCCCATGGGCGGGGGCGCTTACGAGCAGTACTTC,CASSPMGGGAYEQYF
TRBD1,-,TRBV6-4,TRBJ2-3,TGTGCCAGCAGTGACTCAGAACAGGGGCATAGCACAGATACGCAGTATTTT,CASSDSEQGHSTDTQYF
TRBD1,-,TRBV7-9,TRBJ1-2,TGTGCCAGCAGCCATCCAGGGACAGGGGCTAACTATGGCTACACCTTC,CASSHPGTGANYGYTF
-,-,TRBV10-3,TRBJ2-1,TGTGCCACCCAGTTCCGTCTAGATATCAATGAGCAGTTCTTC,CATQFRLDINEQFF
-,-,TRBV7-8,TRBJ2-7,TGTGCCAGCTGGGGGGGCCCCTACGAGCAGTACTTC,CASWGGPYEQYF
-,-,TRBV11-2,TRBJ1-5,TGTGCCAGCAGCTTTAACGCCGGGGGTAATCAGCCCCAGCATTTT,CASSFNAGGNQPQHF
TRBD1,-,TRBV7-9,TRBJ1-5,TGTGCCAGCAGCTTAGCCCACGGACAGGGAATTCAGCCCCAGCATTTT,CASSLAHGQGIQPQHF
TRBD1,-,TRBV29-1,TRBJ1-2,TGCAGCGTTGAAGACAGGACAGGGAACTATGGCTACACCTTC,CSVEDRTGNYGYTF
-,-,TRBV23-1,TRBJ2-1,TGCGCCAGCAGTCAATCGCGACAAATTACGGACCTTTCTCGAGAAAACAATGAGCAGTTCTTC,CASSQSRQITDLSRENNEQFF
TRBD1,-,TRBV27,TRBJ1-2,TGTGCCAGCAGTACCGTCGGACAGGGAGATGGCTACACCTTC,CASSTVGQGDGYTF
-,-,TRBV7-8,TRBJ1-5,TGTGCCAGCAGCTTATTCTTGCTTGGGCATCAGCCCCAGCATTTT,CASSLFLLGHQPQHF
TRBD1,medium-sized,TRBV7-8,TRBJ1-2,TGTGCCAGCAGCTTCGCGCAAGGGACAGAGATTTACACCTTC,CASSFAQGTEIYTF
-,-,TRBV7-2,TRBJ1-4,TGTGCCAGCAGCGTGGACAGAAATAATGAAAAACTGTTTTTT,CASSVDRNNEKLFF
-,once,TRBV6-1,TRBJ2-7,TGTGCCAGCAGTCAAGGGGGGACATGGACCTACGAGCAGTACTTC,CASSQGGTWTYEQYF
-,-,TRBV6-4,TRBJ2-2,TGTGCCAGCAGTGACTCCGGATGGGACGGGGAGCTGTTTTTT,CASSDSGWDGELFF